This T cell receptor beta chain was identified in a study of blood T cell repertoires in COVID-19. As handled by the study authors: Amplification with reference gene primers provided the estimates of nucleated cell counts. The method was immunoSEQ multiplex PCR; TCRdb's version includes in-frame clones alone and lacks a portion of them. The D gene and trimming were derived from the DNA, and the V and J assignments and clone size from that table. This sample has around 70,000 clones, with over 75% found just once. The receptor comes from a human donor in a cohort sampled during active COVID-19. The sample taken for sequencing was peripheral blood.

CDR3 sequence reads: CASSPRGQGVRPRGYTF. The CDR3, as DNA: TGTGCCAGCAGTCCCCGGGGACAGGGGGTGAGGCCGAGAGGCTACACCTTC. This chain uses TRBV28 with TRBJ1-2; 11 nucleotides agree with TRBD1. The CDR3 covers 17 residues. Germline CDR1 is MDHEN and CDR2 is SYDVKM. After removal of 5 bases from V and 8 bases from J, the junction contained 16 bases not matched to a gene.